What follows are 15 T cell receptor beta chains derived from one specimen sequenced in a study of OX40 agonist ivuxolimab in advanced cancers. Using immunoSEQ multiplex PCR, the repertoire was profiled, and TCRdb retains in-frame clones only, with some absent. The table has under 150,000 clones, 75% to 90% seen once; the top ten hold around 0.55%. Source: CD4+ or CD8+ T cells sorted from blood, taken in a trial of the OX40 agonist ivuxolimab. The origin of the receptors is an adult with an advanced solid tumor such as melanoma, head and neck, liver or kidney cancer.

This clone was counted a single time. The gene calls are TRBV4-3 and TRBJ2-3; TRBD1 might be the D (6 bases). The CDR3 loop spans 14 amino acids. CDR1 and CDR2 (germline): LGHNA, YSLEER. Trimming stripped 1 base from V and 6 bases from J, with 11 bases between. CDR3 protein: CASSQADSKDTQYF. CDR3 nucleotide sequence: TGCGCCAGCAGCCAAGCGGACAGCAAGGATACGCAGTATTTT.

The chain links TRBV7-3 to TRBJ2-3, with TRBD1 as a possible D gene (6 bases). Trimming took 5 bases from V and 2 from J, leaving 11 bases between them. The CDR3 contains 14 residues. Germline CDR1 SGHTA, CDR2 FQGTGA. CDR3 in amino acids: CASSRTVNTDTQYF. In DNA, the CDR3 is TGTGCCAGCAGCCGGACAGTCAACACAGATACGCAGTATTTT.

The chain carries TRBV7-2 and TRBJ2-2; D might be TRBD1 or TRBD2, each matching 5 bases. CDR3 size: 15 residues. The germline gives CDR1 SGHTA, CDR2 FQGNSA. Between the trimmed V and J ends, which lost 0 bases and 6 bases, there was a span of 11 bases. The CDR3 DNA reads TGTGCCAGCAGCTTAGCCCCCCAGGGAGCCGGGGAGCTGTTTTTT. Amino acids: CASSLAPQGAGELFF.

The V call is TRBV7-8, the J call TRBJ2-7, with unresolved D. The length of the CDR3 is 14 residues. The germline CDR1 and CDR2 sequences are SGHVS and FQNEAQ. V was pared by 2 bases and J by 0 bases, with 8 bases between. The CDR3 DNA reads TGTGCCAGCAGCTTACTTAGAACCTCCTACGAGCAGTACTTC. This gives the protein CASSLLRTSYEQYF.

The CDR3 loop reads CASSRSLGASYNEQFF. For the CDR3, the DNA is TGTGCCAGCAGCCGATCCCTTGGAGCCAGCTACAATGAGCAGTTCTTC. The chain combines TRBV11-3 with TRBJ2-1; D not resolved. CDR3 length equals 16 residues. Germline CDR1 is SGHNT and CDR2 is YENEEA. V gave up 5 bases and J gave up 3 bases, with 17 bases separating them. Full variable domain (missing parts from reference TRBV11-3 and TRBJ2-1): EAGVVQSPRYKIIEKKQPVAFWCNPISGHNTLYWYLQNLGQGPELLIRYENEEAVDDSQLPKDRFSAERLKGVDSTLKIQPAELGDSAVYLCASSRSLGASYNEQFFGPGTRLTVL.

The V gene is TRBV15, the J gene TRBJ1-2; D gene ambiguous. The germline gives CDR1 LNHNV, CDR2 YYDKDF (reference sequence). The CDR3 totals 15 residues. The ends were cut back, 1 base at V and 0 bases at J, with 9 bases in the middle. This CDR3 reads CATSRVGTSNYGYTF. The CDR3, as DNA: TGTGCCACCAGCAGAGTGGGCACCTCTAACTATGGCTACACCTTC.

In this sample, this clone turned up a few times. The chain is built from TRBV18 and TRBJ1-5, with D possibly TRBD1 on 6 matching bases. Trimming pared 4 bases from V and 2 bases from J, leaving 15 bases between. CDR1 and CDR2 from the germline V gene are KGHSH and LQKENI. The CDR3 spans 16 residues. CDR3 sequence (DNA): TGTGCCAGCTCACTACAGGGTTTAGGGGGCAATCAGCCCCAGCATTTT. This gives the protein CASSLQGLGGNQPQHF.

V gene TRBV7-9 combines with J gene TRBJ1-1; D is perhaps TRBD1 (5 bases). Germline V gene sequence: CDR1 SEHNR, CDR2 FQNEAQ (reference sequence). The CDR3 covers 15 residues. V was pared by 4 bases and J by 0 bases, with 12 bases between. The CDR3 nucleotides are TGTGCCAGCAGCTATACAAGGGACTTGAACACTGAAGCTTTCTTT. Its protein is CASSYTRDLNTEAFF.

The CDR3 nucleotides read TGTGCCAGCAGTCCCCTTGATCGGACTGAAGCTTTCTTT. Its protein product is CASSPLDRTEAFF. The genes are TRBV7-2 and TRBJ1-1; D is unclear. Between the trimmed V and J ends, which lost 6 bases and 5 bases, there was a span of 13 bases. This CDR3 is 13 amino acids long. Germline-derived CDR1 and CDR2 are SGHTA and FQGNSA.

J is TRBJ1-1 and V is TRBV7-2; D not certain. The CDR3 is 15 amino acids. Germline lookup yields CDR1 SGHTA and CDR2 FQGNSA. With 1 base removed from V and 5 bases from J, the gap between germline ends came to 14 bases. The CDR3 protein is CASSLDQVFGTEAFF. The CDR3 DNA reads as TGTGCCAGCAGCTTAGACCAAGTCTTCGGTACTGAAGCTTTCTTT.

The CDR3 here is CASSLSSGNTIYF. For the CDR3, the DNA is TGTGCCAGCAGTCTAAGCTCTGGAAACACCATATATTTT. The J gene is TRBJ1-3, the V gene TRBV6-5; no firm D call. Germline V gives CDR1 MNHEY, CDR2 SVGAGI. The CDR3 totals 13 residues. Between the trimmed V and J ends, which lost 5 bases and 0 bases, there was a span of 5 bases.

V and J are TRBV25-1 and TRBJ2-1, with TRBD1 matching over 7 bases. CDR1 is MGHDK and CDR2 is SYGVNS in the germline V gene. CDR3 size: 16 residues. The junction had 6 bases not matched to a gene; V was cut back by 4 bases and J by 0 bases. CDR3 nucleotides: TGTGCCAGCAGTGCTAGGACAGGCCTCTCCTACAATGAGCAGTTCTTC. Protein: CASSARTGLSYNEQFF.

The chain is built from TRBV6-5 and TRBJ1-1, with 9 positions matching TRBD1. Germline assignment: CDR1 MNHEY and CDR2 SVGAGI. This CDR3 region has 13 residues. Trimming removed 5 bases from V and 5 bases from J; junction bases left unmatched: 3. CDR3 protein: CASSTGGRTEAFF. The CDR3 DNA reads as TGTGCCAGCAGTACAGGGGGCAGGACTGAAGCTTTCTTT.

The CDR3 region is CASSPMAALGYGYTF. The CDR3 DNA follows: TGTGCCAGCAGCCCCATGGCAGCCCTAGGCTATGGCTACACCTTC. This rearrangement joins TRBV7-2 to TRBJ1-2; no definite D call. The CDR3 contains 15 residues. The ends were cut back, 5 bases at V and 4 bases at J, with 17 bases in the middle. The germline V gene encodes CDR1 SGHTA and CDR2 FQGNSA. Full variable domain (missing parts from reference TRBV7-2 and TRBJ1-2): GAGVSQSPSNKVTEKGKDVELRCDPISGHTALYWYRQSLGQGLEFLIYFQGNSAPDKSGLPSDRFSAERTGGSVSTLTIQRTQQEDSAVYLCASSPMAALGYGYTFGSGTRLTVV.

The chain joins TRBV28 to TRBJ1-2; D uncertain. The V gene lost 3 bases and the J gene lost 0 bases, with 8 bases spanning the gap. CDR3 length: 14 residues. CDR1 and CDR2 (germline): MDHEN, SYDVKM. This chain's CDR3 is CASSFETTNYGYTF. The CDR3 region has the DNA TGTGCCAGCAGTTTCGAAACCACTAACTATGGCTACACCTTC.